This T cell receptor beta chain is drawn from a study of T cells in Graves' hyperthyroidism and ophthalmopathy. There are many counts of this clonotype. TCR beta CDR3 region amplification was performed from RNA transcripts. HTBI primers were employed in a first-round RT-PCR of the TCR CDR3. MiXCR, applied by TCRdb to the multiplex PCR reads, yields one record per CDR3 protein. The data hold about 530,000 distinct CDR3 sequences, with 15% to 20% observed a single time. Germline CDR1 reads LGHDT; CDR2 reads YNNKEL (reference sequence). J was trimmed by 5 bases and V by 3 bases; bases with no gene match: 0. The CDR3 spans 12 residues.

The sequenced sample consisted of blood. The chain uses TRBV3-1 and TRBJ1-1, with 7 bases aligning to TRBD1. The sequence came from a woman aged 18-29 years with Graves' ophthalmopathy. CDR3 nucleotide sequence: TGTGCCAGCAGCCAGACAGGGACTGAAGCTTTCTTT. Translating gives CASSQTGTEAFF.